This TCR beta chain emerged from a study of T cells after yellow fever vaccination. Across the whole study: Libraries from low-cell-number fractions were prepared with the SMART-Seq v4 Ultra Low Input RNA kit. Study observations and caveats: The secondary response was weaker, and its peak arrived faster, on day 5 versus 15.

Germline V gene lookup returns CDR1 MGHRA and CDR2 YSYEKL. The V gene lost 0 bases and the J gene lost 6 bases, with 9 bases spanning the gap. The CDR3 spans 13 residues. A word on this clonotype: What it binds is unknown.

One entry per CDR3 protein, called by TCRdb with MiXCR from the 5' RACE reads. The repertoire holds approximately 550,000 distinct CDR3 sequences, with 15% to 20% as singletons. Material: PBMCs, obtained 15 days after the yellow fever booster vaccination. The gene calls are TRBV4-1 and TRBJ2-7; the D is unclear. This receptor was obtained from a young man who received the YFV17D yellow fever vaccine. As DNA, the CDR3 is TGCGCCAGCAGCCAAGACGCCGCTATCGAGCAGTACTTC. Amino acids: CASSQDAAIEQYF.